The 19 T cell receptor beta chains given below trace back to one sample, sequenced in a study of T cell responses to AZD1222 COVID-19 vaccine. Data came from immunoSEQ multiplex PCR; TCRdb stores just in-frame clones and leaves some out. Of about 120,000 clones in the sample, approximately 86% were seen once. This sample comprised peripheral blood, obtained 28 days after the second AZD1222 dose. The receptor source for this set is an adult who received the AZD1222 COVID-19 vaccine.

The chain links TRBV6-2 or TRBV6-3 to TRBJ1-5; D is ambiguous. The CDR3 sequence is 13 residues long. CDR1 is MNHEY, CDR2 SVGEGT, per germline. V was pared by 0 bases and J by 6 bases, with 6 bases between. The CDR3: CASSYSFIQPQHF. CDR3 sequence (DNA): TGTGCCAGCAGTTACTCGTTCATTCAGCCCCAGCATTTT.

V gene TRBV4-1 combines with J gene TRBJ1-1; a possible D gene is TRBD1 (5 bases). Germline CDR1 MGHRA, CDR2 YSYEKL. The CDR3 length is 18 residues. V was shortened by 1 base and J by 0 bases, with 18 bases between the two germline ends. As DNA, the CDR3 is TGCGCCAGCAGCCAAGGCCTGCTGGGGCGGAGAATGAACACTGAAGCTTTCTTT. This encodes CASSQGLLGRRMNTEAFF.

The chain combines TRBV4-2 with TRBJ1-2; TRBD1 agrees at 7 bases. V dropped 4 bases and J dropped 5; count of bases not matched to a gene: 19. There are 18 residues in the CDR3. Looked up from germline, CDR1 is LGHNA and CDR2 is YNFKEQ. CDR3 sequence: CASSLTFGQAAPVYGYTF. In DNA, the CDR3 is TGTGCCAGCAGCCTAACCTTCGGACAGGCAGCTCCCGTTTATGGCTACACCTTC.

The chain combines TRBV6-5 with TRBJ1-6, with D perhaps matching TRBD1 (5 bases). CDR3 size: 13 residues. Between the trimmed V and J ends, which lost 7 bases and 4 bases, there was a span of 8 bases. In germline, CDR1 is MNHEY, CDR2 SVGAGI. Here the CDR3 DNA reads TGTGCCAGCATAGACAGATATAATTCACCCCTCCACTTT. Translated, it gives CASIDRYNSPLHF.

CDR3 nucleotides: TGTGCCAGCAGTGGGAGGGGGGACGCTGAAGCTTTCTTT. It encodes CASSGRGDAEAFF. V and J are TRBV12-3 or TRBV12-4 and TRBJ1-1; tentative D call: TRBD1 (6 bases). The CDR3 contains 13 residues. With 5 bases removed from V and 6 bases from J, the gap between germline ends came to 13 bases.

The chain links TRBV24-1 to TRBJ2-2, with 9 positions matching TRBD1. Germline V gene sequence: CDR1 KGHDR, CDR2 SFDVKD. V was pared by 3 bases and J by 6 bases, with 7 bases of the junction left unmatched. There are 16 residues in the CDR3. DNA for the CDR3: TGTGCCACCAGTGATCCTAACAGGGGGCGCGCCGGGGAGCTGTTTTTT. Residues: CATSDPNRGRAGELFF.

The chain uses TRBV6-1 and TRBJ1-4, with D uncertain. In germline, CDR1 is MNHNS, CDR2 SASEGT. The CDR3 spans 14 residues. Deletions cut 3 bases from V and 0 bases from J, with 5 bases between. The CDR3 loop is CASSDPTTNEKLFF. CDR3 coding DNA: TGTGCCAGCAGTGATCCGACAACTAATGAAAAACTGTTTTTT.

The genes are TRBV4-1 and TRBJ2-1; D may be TRBD2 (6 bases). Germline V CDR1 and CDR2: MGHRA, YSYEKL. CDR3 length equals 13 residues. With 0 bases removed from V and 10 bases from J, the gap between germline ends came to 10 bases. The CDR3 DNA reads as TGCGCCAGCAGCCAAGATTGGGGAGGCGAGCAGTTCTTC. This gives the protein CASSQDWGGEQFF.

The J gene is TRBJ2-7, the V gene TRBV5-1; D remains unclear. Germline assignment: CDR1 SGHRS and CDR2 YFSETQ. Trimming left V 1 base short and J 1 base short, with 12 bases between. The CDR3 covers 15 residues. CDR3 sequence reads: CASSLRSTASYEQYF. In DNA, the CDR3 is TGCGCCAGCAGCTTGCGGTCGACCGCTTCCTACGAGCAGTACTTC.

This CDR3 is CASSLGQGARDTQYF. CDR3 nucleotides: TGTGCCAGCAGCTTGGGACAGGGGGCGAGAGATACGCAGTATTTT. The chain uses TRBV7-9 and TRBJ2-3; 12 bases line up with TRBD1. This CDR3 spans 15 amino acids. V was clipped by 3 bases and J by 5 bases; unmatched bases: 3. Germline-derived CDR1 and CDR2 are SEHNR and FQNEAQ (reference sequence).

Written as DNA, the CDR3 is TGTGCCAGTAGTAACCAGGAGGGAAATTCACCCCTCCACTTT. Residues: CASSNQEGNSPLHF. The J gene is TRBJ1-6, the V gene TRBV19, with unresolved D. Deletions cut 4 bases from V and 7 bases from J, with 11 bases between. CDR3 length: 14 residues. Germline V gene lookup returns CDR1 LNHDA and CDR2 SQIVND (reference sequence).

V usage is TRBV10-3 and J usage is TRBJ2-7; 8 bases fit TRBD1. This CDR3 spans 16 amino acids. In germline, CDR1 is ENHRY, CDR2 SYGVKD. Losses at the gene ends were 6 bases for V and 2 bases for J; bases not matched to a gene: 12. The CDR3 region is CAISVKPGQEAYEQYF. CDR3 DNA: TGTGCCATCAGCGTAAAACCGGGACAGGAGGCCTACGAGCAGTACTTC.

The chain joins TRBV7-2 to TRBJ1-3, with D unclear. The CDR3 totals 13 residues. The V end lost 0 bases, the J end lost 3 bases, and 3 bases lay between the germline ends. Germline V gene lookup returns CDR1 SGHTA and CDR2 FQGNSA. The CDR3 loop reads CASSLAFGNTIYF. The CDR3 DNA reads TGTGCCAGCAGCTTAGCTTTTGGAAACACCATATATTTT.

DNA for the CDR3: TGTGCCAGCTCACCCTCCTCCGAAGGGGCAGGAAGCTATGGCTACACCTTC. It is translated as CASSPSSEGAGSYGYTF. V gene TRBV18 combines with J gene TRBJ1-2, with D possibly matching TRBD1 (5 bases). The CDR3 loop spans 17 amino acids. Germline loops: CDR1 KGHSH, CDR2 LQKENI. Between the trimmed V and J ends, which lost 3 bases and 4 bases, there was a span of 21 bases.

The V gene is TRBV6-5, the J gene TRBJ1-4, with 8 bases matching TRBD1. V trimming: 7 bases; J trimming: 10 bases; junction bases outside the gene matches: 11. From germline, CDR1 is MNHEY and CDR2 SVGAGI. The CDR3 sequence is 14 residues long. This CDR3 reads CASTPDRGHVKLFF. The CDR3 nucleotides read TGTGCCAGCACCCCCGACAGGGGTCACGTAAAACTGTTTTTT.

The V gene is TRBV18, the J gene TRBJ2-7; 10 bases are a match to TRBD1. J lost 7 bases, V lost 2 bases, and 8 bases had no gene match. Germline-derived CDR1 and CDR2 are KGHSH and LQKENI. The length of the CDR3 is 15 residues. The CDR3 sequence is CASSPLGQGVGEQYF. The CDR3 bases are TGTGCCAGCTCACCATTAGGACAGGGGGTCGGAGAGCAGTACTTC. Based on the CDR3 plus reference TRBV18 and TRBJ2-7, the full variable domain is NAGVMQNPRHLVRRRGQEARLRCSPMKGHSHVYWYRQLPEEGLKFMVYLQKENIIDESGMPKERFSAEFPKEGPSILRIQQVVRGDSAAYFCASSPLGQGVGEQYFGPGTRLTVT.

This clone was seen once. The chain combines TRBV6-5 with TRBJ1-1, with unresolved D. Germline values: CDR1 MNHEY, CDR2 SVGAGI. V lost 7 bases and J lost 0, with 12 bases in between. The CDR3 has 14 residues. CDR3 DNA sequence: TGTGCCAGCACCCGCTCCCCAGTGAACACTGAAGCTTTCTTT. Amino acids: CASTRSPVNTEAFF.

The J gene is TRBJ1-4, the V gene TRBV7-8; D unresolved. This CDR3 region has 15 residues. Per germline, CDR1 SGHVS and CDR2 FQNEAQ. V gave up 0 bases and J gave up 3 bases, with 8 bases separating them. The CDR3 spells CASSLAIGSNEKLFF. CDR3 DNA sequence: TGTGCCAGCAGCTTAGCTATCGGATCTAATGAAAAACTGTTTTTT.

The rearrangement links TRBV3-1 (or the pseudogene TRBV3-2) to TRBJ2-1; TRBD2 aligns across 10 bases. The CDR3 is made up of 17 amino acids. In germline, CDR1 is LGHDT, CDR2 YNNKEL (reference sequence). The junction had 9 bases not matched to a gene; V was cut back by 4 bases and J by 3 bases. CDR3 in amino acids: CASSRNPGTSVYNEQFF. Written as DNA, the CDR3 is TGTGCCAGCAGCCGCAACCCCGGGACTAGCGTCTACAATGAGCAGTTCTTC.